A single sample is the source of the 15 T cell receptor beta chains below, sequenced in a study of shared clonotypes between healthy human individuals. The method was immunoSEQ multiplex PCR; TCRdb's version includes in-frame clones alone and lacks a portion of them. The data show over a million clones, around 82% seen once. Sequencing was performed on memory CD4+ T cells from PBMCs. The subset is: CD45RA-negative fraction. These receptors all stem from a young man in good health. Some clones in this sample may be carry-over from other donors' samples.

This chain's CDR3 is CASSVSPTGETHEQFF. CDR3 bases: TGTGCCAGCAGCGTAAGCCCGACGGGGGAGACCCATGAGCAGTTCTTC. V is TRBV9 and J is TRBJ2-1; D is perhaps TRBD2 (6 bases). The CDR3 runs to 16 residues. Germline CDR1 SGDLS, CDR2 YYNGEE. The ends were cut back, 1 base at V and 8 bases at J, with 19 bases in the middle.

V gene TRBV7-2 combines with J gene TRBJ2-1; D remains unclear. With 4 bases removed from V and 5 bases from J, the gap between germline ends came to 12 bases. Germline V gene lookup returns CDR1 SGHTA and CDR2 FQGNSA. The CDR3 runs to 14 residues. CDR3 sequence (DNA): TGTGCCAGCAGCTCCTTCGATCCTAACAATGAGCAGTTCTTC. It yields the protein CASSSFDPNNEQFF.

This clone was seen once. V and J are TRBV5-1 and TRBJ2-5; 10 bases map to TRBD2. Germline CDR1 and CDR2: SGHRS and YFSETQ. Trimming took 1 base from V and 1 from J; bases not matched to a gene: 7. The CDR3 covers 17 residues. CDR3 sequence reads: CASSLRGLAAVQETQYF. The CDR3 DNA is TGCGCCAGCAGCTTGCGCGGACTAGCGGCAGTCCAAGAGACCCAGTACTTC.

This sequence joins TRBV21-1 and TRBJ1-4; the listed D gene, TRBD1, was not tested against the DNA. TRBV21-1 is assigned pseudogene status. The CDR3 is 17 amino acids. As DNA, the CDR3 is TGTGCCAGCAGCAAAGCCCGGGGGACAGCGCTGGGGGAAAAACTGTTTTTT. Residues: CASSKARGTALGEKLFF.

The gene calls are TRBV2 and TRBJ1-3; 8 positions agree with TRBD1. Germline assignment: CDR1 SNHLY and CDR2 FYNNEI. The CDR3 runs to 14 residues. The junction had 5 bases not matched to a gene; V was cut back by 7 bases and J by 3 bases. This chain's CDR3 is CASKRGQDGNTIYF. The CDR3 DNA sequence: TGTGCCAGCAAACGGGGACAGGATGGAAACACCATATATTTT.

This chain joins TRBV27 and TRBJ2-7, with TRBD1 matching over 8 bases. V shed 7 bases, J shed 1 base, and the junction held 6 bases outside the gene matches. This CDR3 is 14 amino acids long. Germline CDR1 is MNHEY and CDR2 is SMNVEV (reference sequence). CDR3 in DNA: TGTGCCAGCACCGCCGGGACAGGATCCTACGAGCAGTACTTC. Translation: CASTAGTGSYEQYF.

The chain uses TRBV2 and TRBJ2-5; D might be TRBD2 (5 bases). The CDR3 runs to 12 residues. Per the germline V gene, CDR1 is SNHLY and CDR2 is FYNNEI. V lost 9 bases to trimming and J lost 4 bases, with 12 bases between them. CDR3 amino acids: CARAAGGETQYF. The CDR3 nucleotides read TGTGCCAGAGCGGCGGGTGGAGAGACCCAGTACTTC.

The rearrangement links TRBV7-2 to TRBJ1-3; D uncertain. The CDR3 loop spans 17 amino acids. The germline CDR1 and CDR2 sequences are SGHTA and FQGNSA. V was shortened by 3 bases and J by 6 bases, with 21 bases between the two germline ends. The CDR3 DNA is TGTGCCAGCAGCTTGGTCCCCGGGAGGGAGATCGAAAACACCATATATTTT. Protein: CASSLVPGREIENTIYF.

This clone was counted many times. This rearrangement joins TRBV4-3 to TRBJ2-1; TRBD2 matches 8 bases. Trimming cost V 0 bases and J 8 bases; bases outside gene matches: 15. The CDR3 extends over 18 amino acids. CDR1 and CDR2 from the germline V gene are LGHNA and YSLEER. The CDR3 here is CASSQDLSGAGGRYEQFF. The CDR3 nucleotides read TGCGCCAGCAGCCAAGATTTGAGTGGGGCGGGAGGTCGCTATGAGCAGTTCTTC.

The chain couples TRBV6-5 to TRBJ1-2; 7 nucleotides align to TRBD1. The CDR3 has 13 amino acids. The germline gives CDR1 MNHEY, CDR2 SVGAGI. The V segment lost 6 bases and the J segment 4 bases; nucleotides outside the gene matches: 5. CDR3 nucleotide sequence: TGTGCCAGCAGAGGGGACAGAGCCTATGGCTACACCTTC. Encoded protein: CASRGDRAYGYTF.

With regard to this clone: A read error may produce the germline difference seen at one junction end. The chain has TRBV6-5 and TRBJ2-7; D is undetermined. This CDR3 is built from 15 residues. Germline values: CDR1 MNHEY, CDR2 SVGAGI. This CDR3 reads CASSYSSAYMYEQYF. The CDR3 nucleotides read TGTGCCAGCAGTTACTCCTCGGCCTACATGTACGAGCAGTACTTT.

The count of this clone is one. Within the sample, other DNA sequences also encode this same CDR3. The chain employs TRBV5-4 and TRBJ2-3; D remains ambiguous. The ends were cut back, 0 bases at V and 6 bases at J, with 8 bases in the middle. CDR1 and CDR2 (germline): SGHNT, YYREEE (reference sequence). The length of the CDR3 is 13 residues. As DNA, the CDR3 is TGTGCCAGCAGCTTGGGCCCCGGGGATACGCAGTATTTT. Amino acids: CASSLGPGDTQYF.

The chain has TRBV28 and TRBJ1-2, with TRBD1 matching over 10 bases. The CDR3 has 14 residues. CDR1 is MDHEN and CDR2 is SYDVKM in the germline V gene. The junction had 7 bases not matched to a gene; V was cut back by 5 bases and J by 7 bases. CDR3 coding DNA: TGTGCCAGCAGTGGACCGGGACAGGGGTTTGGCTACACCTTC. Protein: CASSGPGQGFGYTF.

The chain carries TRBV2 and TRBJ2-7; D perhaps matches TRBD2 (5 bases). CDR1 and CDR2 from the germline V gene are SNHLY and FYNNEI. The CDR3 loop spans 14 amino acids. The V gene lost 6 bases and the J gene lost 1 base, with 13 bases spanning the gap. This chain's CDR3 is CASRVNGDSYEQYF. CDR3 DNA sequence: TGTGCCAGCAGAGTAAACGGGGATTCCTACGAGCAGTACTTC.

The chain links TRBV10-1 to TRBJ2-5, with 8 nucleotides matching TRBD1. Unmatched junction bases numbered 2, after V lost 10 bases and J lost 4 bases. CDR1 and CDR2 from the germline V gene are WNHNN and SYGVQD (reference sequence). CDR3 length: 11 amino acids. The CDR3 is CATDRGETQYF. The CDR3 region has the DNA TGCGCCACAGACAGGGGAGAGACCCAGTACTTC.